This T cell receptor beta chain originates from a study of early T cells in non-severe SARS-CoV-2 infection. This clonotype was detected many times. TCRdb re-called the 5' RACE reads through MiXCR, storing one row per CDR3 protein. This sample has approximately 29,000 distinct CDR3 sequences, with about 6% found just once. The receptor was derived from an adult who was a healthcare worker with PCR-confirmed SARS-CoV-2 infection or an uninfected control (not recorded which). Sample: whole blood, taken at baseline.

The CDR3 DNA is TGTGCCAGCAGCCCCGGGACTAGCACAGATACGCAGTATTTT. The encoded protein is CASSPGTSTDTQYF. The genes are TRBV7-2 and TRBJ2-3; tentatively, D is TRBD2 (6 bases). This CDR3 has 14 amino acids. The ends were cut back, 5 bases at V and 0 bases at J, with 9 bases in the middle. Germline-derived CDR1 and CDR2 are SGHTA and FQGNSA.